This T cell receptor (beta chain) originates from a study of cytomegalovirus exposure and HLA in healthy donors. Study details: The approximately 130 validation repertoires were reported in a later analysis to have been generated on the same platform as the roughly 630 first-cohort repertoires.

Here immunoSEQ multiplex PCR was the method, and the copy in TCRdb shows in-frame clones only, minus some. The sample has roughly 98,000 clones; around 85% are singletons. The TCR sequence derives from a woman in her thirties in good health and CMV-seronegative. The sequenced sample consisted of PBMCs.

The CDR3 sequence is CASGPGVDQPQHF. The CDR3 bases are TGTGCCAGCGGGCCAGGGGTGGATCAGCCCCAGCATTTT. The J gene is TRBJ1-5, the V gene TRBV2; the D gene is possibly TRBD1 (6 bases). Looked up from germline, CDR1 is SNHLY and CDR2 is FYNNEI. The CDR3 is 13 amino acids. The germline V and J ends were trimmed by 8 bases and 5 bases, with 13 bases remaining between them.